Each of the 12 T cell receptor beta chains below was sequenced from the same sample in a study of blood T cell repertoires in COVID-19. Profiling relied on immunoSEQ multiplex PCR, and the TCRdb table lists in-frame clones only, not all of them. There are almost 250,000 clones in the sample; approximately 86% occur only once, and around 1.6% lies in the top ten. The sequenced sample consisted of PBMCs or T cells enriched from blood (not recorded which). Receptors were obtained from a woman in her forties or fifties who had recovered from COVID-19.

This sequence joins TRBV29-1 and TRBJ2-3; 12 nucleotides match TRBD2. V gave up 8 bases and J gave up 2 bases; unmatched junction bases: 2. CDR1 is SQVTM, CDR2 ANQGSEA, per germline. The CDR3 totals 13 residues. The CDR3 reads CSWTSGITDTQYF. CDR3 sequence (DNA): TGCAGCTGGACTAGCGGGATCACAGATACGCAGTATTTT.

V gene TRBV19 combines with J gene TRBJ2-7; D may be TRBD1 (6 bases). Between the trimmed V and J ends, which lost 8 bases and 2 bases, there was a span of 13 bases. The CDR3 runs 13 residues. Germline CDR1 LNHDA, CDR2 SQIVND (reference sequence). The CDR3 is CASREQGAYEQYF. CDR3 bases: TGTGCCAGTCGTGAACAGGGCGCCTACGAGCAGTACTTC. The variable domain in full, with the rest retrieved from reference TRBV19 and TRBJ2-7, is DGGITQSPKYLFRKEGQNVTLSCEQNLNHDAMYWYRQDPGQGLRLIYYSQIVNDFQKGDIAEGYSVSREKKESFPLTVTSAQKNPTAFYLCASREQGAYEQYFGPGTRLTVT.

This sequence joins TRBV4-2 and TRBJ2-7; no definite D call. Germline V gene lookup returns CDR1 LGHNA and CDR2 YNFKEQ. The length of the CDR3 is 15 residues. V lost 0 bases and J lost 4, with 13 bases in between. CDR3 in amino acids: CASSQEARGLYEQYF. The CDR3 DNA follows: TGTGCCAGCAGCCAAGAGGCTAGAGGTCTATACGAGCAGTACTTC.

This clone was observed a handful of times. The chain has TRBV10-1 and TRBJ1-2; perhaps TRBD1 as D (5 bases). The CDR3 loop spans 13 amino acids. V lost 0 bases and J 6 bases, leaving 8 bases between the germline ends. From germline, CDR1 is WNHNN and CDR2 SYGVQD (reference sequence). The CDR3 here is CASSESSRDGYTF. CDR3 bases: TGCGCCAGCAGTGAGTCGAGCAGGGATGGCTACACCTTC.

The V gene is TRBV15, the J gene TRBJ1-2; the D is unclear. The CDR3 spans 11 residues. CDR1 is LNHNV, CDR2 YYDKDF, per germline (reference sequence). Trimming cost V 8 bases and J 6 bases, with 10 bases left between them. This chain's CDR3 is CATREVDGYTF. CDR3 coding DNA: TGTGCCACCCGAGAGGTAGATGGCTACACCTTC.

This clone was seen a handful of times. The chain carries TRBV7-8 and TRBJ1-1; 7 nucleotides match TRBD1. V trimming: 5 bases; J trimming: 0 bases; junction bases outside the gene matches: 6. This CDR3 has 15 residues. Germline assignment: CDR1 SGHVS and CDR2 FQNEAQ. For the CDR3, the DNA is TGTGCCAGCAGCCAGGGACAGAAGATGAACACTGAAGCTTTCTTT. Translation gives CASSQGQKMNTEAFF.

This chain links TRBV2 with TRBJ2-3, with TRBD2 matching 7 bases. The V and J ends lost 7 bases and 1 base, in that order; junction bases with no gene match: 11. CDR3 length: 16 residues. Germline V gene data show CDR1 as SNHLY and CDR2 as FYNNEI. CDR3 bases: TGTGCCAGCAACCCCTGGGCGGGAGTGGGCACAGATACGCAGTATTTT. Translation: CASNPWAGVGTDTQYF.

The rearrangement uses TRBV30 and TRBJ2-3, with 12 nucleotides matching TRBD2. The CDR3 sequence is 16 residues long. Looked up from germline, CDR1 is GTSNPN and CDR2 is SVGIG (reference sequence). V shed 3 bases, J shed 3 bases, and the junction held 7 bases outside the gene matches. This CDR3 is CAWSQPTSGRTDTQYF. The DNA for the CDR3 is TGTGCCTGGAGCCAGCCGACTAGCGGGAGAACAGATACGCAGTATTTT.

This clone was counted once. The V gene is TRBV27, the J gene TRBJ2-3; 7 positions match TRBD2. The junction had 16 bases not matched to a gene; V was cut back by 7 bases and J by 6 bases. The CDR3 covers 16 residues. Germline CDR1 MNHEY, CDR2 SMNVEV (reference sequence). The CDR3 coding sequence is TGTGCCAGCACCACTTATCGCGGGAGCGATTACGATACGCAGTATTTT. It translates to CASTTYRGSDYDTQYF.

V gene TRBV7-2 combines with J gene TRBJ2-6; 10 positions match TRBD1. The CDR3 loop spans 19 amino acids. The V segment lost 6 bases and the J segment 1 base; nucleotides outside the gene matches: 12. Germline-derived CDR1 and CDR2 are SGHTA and FQGNSA. The DNA for the CDR3 is TGTGCCAGCAGTTCGCCTCGGGACAGGGGCTTATCTGGGGCCAACGTCCTGACTTTC. Amino acids: CASSSPRDRGLSGANVLTF.

The genes are TRBV28 and TRBJ2-7, with 10 bases that match TRBD1. The J segment lost 7 bases and the V segment lost 4 bases, leaving 16 bases of the junction unmatched. The CDR3 totals 17 residues. CDR1 and CDR2 (germline): MDHEN, SYDVKM. Here the CDR3 reads CASSSIPGQGPNNEQYF. In DNA, the CDR3 is TGTGCCAGCAGTTCAATTCCGGGACAGGGGCCGAATAATGAGCAGTACTTC.

This rearrangement joins TRBV5-1 to TRBJ1-2; a possible D gene is TRBD1 (5 bases). V lost 0 bases and J lost 2, with 14 bases in between. Looked up from germline, CDR1 is SGHRS and CDR2 is YFSETQ. This CDR3 comprises 16 residues. Written as DNA, the CDR3 is TGCGCCAGCAGCTTGGCCCAGGGCCTAATGAACTATGGCTACACCTTC. It encodes CASSLAQGLMNYGYTF. The full variable domain, in which reference TRBV5-1 and TRBJ1-2 provide the parts outside the CDR3, is KAGVTQTPRYLIKTRGQQVTLSCSPISGHRSVSWYQQTPGQGLQFLFEYFSETQRNKGNFPGRFSGRQFSNSRSEMNVSTLELGDSALYLCASSLAQGLMNYGYTFGSGTRLTVV.